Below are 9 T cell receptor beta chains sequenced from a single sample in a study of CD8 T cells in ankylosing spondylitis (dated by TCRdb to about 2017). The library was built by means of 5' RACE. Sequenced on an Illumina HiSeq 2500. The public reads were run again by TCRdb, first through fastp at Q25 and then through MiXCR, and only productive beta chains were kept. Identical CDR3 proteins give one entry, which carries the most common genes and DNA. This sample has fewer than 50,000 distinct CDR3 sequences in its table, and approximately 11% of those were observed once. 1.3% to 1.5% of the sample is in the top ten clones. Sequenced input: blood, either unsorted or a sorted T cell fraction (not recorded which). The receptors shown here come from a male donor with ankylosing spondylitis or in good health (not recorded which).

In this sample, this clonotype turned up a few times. CDR3 sequence (DNA): TGTGCCAGCAGCTACGGGGGGGCCCGCACAGATACGCAGTATTTT. Its protein product is CASSYGGARTDTQYF. This chain uses TRBV6-2 or TRBV6-3 with TRBJ2-3; TRBD2 agrees at 8 bases. CDR3 length equals 15 residues. V was pared by 6 bases and J by 1 base, with 6 bases of the junction left unmatched. The V gene's germline CDR1 is MNHEY and CDR2 SVGEGT.

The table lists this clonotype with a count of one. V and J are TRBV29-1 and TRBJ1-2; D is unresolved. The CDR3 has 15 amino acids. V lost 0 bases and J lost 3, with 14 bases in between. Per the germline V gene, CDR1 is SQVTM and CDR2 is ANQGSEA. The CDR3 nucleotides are TGCAGCGTTGAAGATCCGGGCCCTACGGACTATGGCTACACCTTC. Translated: CSVEDPGPTDYGYTF.

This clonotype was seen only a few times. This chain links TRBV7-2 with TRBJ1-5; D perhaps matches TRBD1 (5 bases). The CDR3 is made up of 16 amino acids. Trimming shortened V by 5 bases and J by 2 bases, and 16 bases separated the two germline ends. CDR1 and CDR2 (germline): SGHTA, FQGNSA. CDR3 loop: CASSRAGGFGNQPQHF. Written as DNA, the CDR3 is TGTGCCAGCAGCCGAGCTGGGGGTTTCGGCAATCAGCCCCAGCATTTT.

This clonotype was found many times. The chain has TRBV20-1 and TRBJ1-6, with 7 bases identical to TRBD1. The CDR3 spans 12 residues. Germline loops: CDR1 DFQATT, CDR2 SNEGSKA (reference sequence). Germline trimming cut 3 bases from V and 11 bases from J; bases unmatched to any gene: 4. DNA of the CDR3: TGCAGTGCTAGGGGTACAGGGGCACCCCTCCACTTT. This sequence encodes CSARGTGAPLHF.

CDR3 DNA sequence: TGTGCCAGCAGTCGAGCGACAGGGGATAGCAACATTCAGTACTTC. Residues: CASSRATGDSNIQYF. This rearrangement joins TRBV7-8 to TRBJ2-4, with 8 bases lining up with TRBD1. Germline CDR1 is SGHVS and CDR2 is FQNEAQ. V shed 6 bases and J 7 bases; nucleotides not matched to a gene: 11. This CDR3 spans 15 amino acids.

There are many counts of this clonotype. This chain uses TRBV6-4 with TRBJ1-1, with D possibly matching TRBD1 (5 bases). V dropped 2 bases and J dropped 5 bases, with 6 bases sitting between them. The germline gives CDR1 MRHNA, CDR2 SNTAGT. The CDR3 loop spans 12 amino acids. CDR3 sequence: CASSDAGTEAFF. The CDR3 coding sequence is TGTGCCAGCAGTGACGCAGGGACTGAAGCTTTCTTT.

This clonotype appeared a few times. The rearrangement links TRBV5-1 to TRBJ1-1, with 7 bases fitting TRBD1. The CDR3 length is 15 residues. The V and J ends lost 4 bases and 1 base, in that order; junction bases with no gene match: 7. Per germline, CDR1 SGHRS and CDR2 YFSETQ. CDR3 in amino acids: CASSPTTGPNTEAFF. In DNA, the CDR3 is TGCGCCAGCAGCCCTACGACAGGGCCGAACACTGAAGCTTTCTTT.

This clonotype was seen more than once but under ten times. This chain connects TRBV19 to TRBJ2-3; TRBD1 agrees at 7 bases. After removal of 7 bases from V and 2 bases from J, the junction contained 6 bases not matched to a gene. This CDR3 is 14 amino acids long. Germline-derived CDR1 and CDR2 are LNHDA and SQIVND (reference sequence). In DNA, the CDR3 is TGTGCCAGTAACCCGACAGGGATCACAGATACGCAGTATTTT. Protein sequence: CASNPTGITDTQYF.

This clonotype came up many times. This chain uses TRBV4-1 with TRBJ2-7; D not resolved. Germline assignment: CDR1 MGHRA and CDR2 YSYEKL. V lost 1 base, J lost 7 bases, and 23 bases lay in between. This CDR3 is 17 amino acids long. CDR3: CASSQVASLMAVDEQYF. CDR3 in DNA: TGCGCCAGCAGCCAAGTCGCTTCACTGATGGCCGTTGATGAGCAGTACTTC.